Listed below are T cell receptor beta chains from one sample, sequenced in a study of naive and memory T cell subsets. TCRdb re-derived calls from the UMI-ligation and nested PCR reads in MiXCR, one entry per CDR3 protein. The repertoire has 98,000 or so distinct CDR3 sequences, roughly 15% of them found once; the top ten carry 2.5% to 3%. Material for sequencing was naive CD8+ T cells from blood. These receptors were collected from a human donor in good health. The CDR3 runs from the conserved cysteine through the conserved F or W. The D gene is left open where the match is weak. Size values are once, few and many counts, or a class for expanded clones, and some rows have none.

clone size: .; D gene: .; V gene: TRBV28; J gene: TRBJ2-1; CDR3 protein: CASSFRSRAYNEQFF; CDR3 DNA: TGTGCCAGCAGTTTTAGGTCCCGCGCCTACAATGAGCAGTTCTTC
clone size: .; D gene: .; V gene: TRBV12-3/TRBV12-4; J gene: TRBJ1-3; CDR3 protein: CASSPTTGFSGNTIYF; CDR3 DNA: TGTGCCAGCAGCCCCACGACGGGGTTCTCTGGAAACACCATATATTTT
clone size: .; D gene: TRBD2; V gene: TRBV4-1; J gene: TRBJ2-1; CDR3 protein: CASSQGSTSGRTGQFF; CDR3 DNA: TGCGCCAGCAGCCAAGGCAGCACTAGCGGGAGAACGGGGCAGTTCTTC
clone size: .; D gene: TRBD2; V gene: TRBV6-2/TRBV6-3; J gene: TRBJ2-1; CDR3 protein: CASSSSGGLAYNEQFF; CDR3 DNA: TGTGCCAGCAGTTCGTCAGGGGGACTAGCTTATAATGAGCAGTTCTTC
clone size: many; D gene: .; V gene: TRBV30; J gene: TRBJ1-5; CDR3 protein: CAWSVDLNQPQHF; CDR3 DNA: TGTGCCTGGAGTGTCGATTTAAATCAGCCCCAGCATTTT
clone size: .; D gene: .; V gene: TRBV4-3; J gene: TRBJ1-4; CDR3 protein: CASSQGGGFLAYEKLFF; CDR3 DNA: TGCGCCAGCAGCCAAGGCGGTGGGTTTTTGGCTTATGAAAAACTGTTTTTT
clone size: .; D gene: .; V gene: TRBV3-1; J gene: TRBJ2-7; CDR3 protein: CASSYSPTYEQYF; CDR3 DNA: TGTGCCAGCAGTTACAGTCCAACCTACGAGCAGTACTTC
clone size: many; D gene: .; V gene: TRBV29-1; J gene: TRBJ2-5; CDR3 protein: CSVPAPMQETQYF; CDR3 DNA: TGCAGCGTCCCCGCCCCCATGCAAGAGACCCAGTACTTC
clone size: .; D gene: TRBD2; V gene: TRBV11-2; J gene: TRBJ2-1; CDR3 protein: CASSLLAGGPLSYNEQFF; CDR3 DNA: TGTGCCAGCAGCTTGCTAGCGGGGGGGCCGCTATCCTACAATGAGCAGTTCTTC
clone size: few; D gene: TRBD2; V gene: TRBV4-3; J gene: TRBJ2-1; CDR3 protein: CASSQEREQSNEQFF; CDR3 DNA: TGCGCCAGCAGCCAAGAGCGGGAGCAGAGCAATGAGCAGTTCTTC
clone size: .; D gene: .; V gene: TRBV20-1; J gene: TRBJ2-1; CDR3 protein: CSARDLRSSYNEQFF; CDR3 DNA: TGCAGTGCTAGAGATCTAAGGAGCTCCTACAATGAGCAGTTCTTC
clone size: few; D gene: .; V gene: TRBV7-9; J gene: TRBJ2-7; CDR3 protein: CASSPTTSYEQYF; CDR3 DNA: TGTGCCAGCAGCCCGACTACCTCCTACGAGCAGTACTTC
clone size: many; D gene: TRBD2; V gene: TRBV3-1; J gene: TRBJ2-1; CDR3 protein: CASSHLAGGYNEQFF; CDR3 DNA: TGTGCCAGCAGCCACCTAGCGGGGGGGTACAATGAGCAGTTCTTC
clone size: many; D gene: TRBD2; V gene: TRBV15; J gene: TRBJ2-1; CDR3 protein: CATSREREGYEQFF; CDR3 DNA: TGTGCCACCAGCAGAGAACGGGAGGGCTATGAGCAGTTCTTC
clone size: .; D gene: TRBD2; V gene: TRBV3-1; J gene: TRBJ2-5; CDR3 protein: CASSQGRENVIETQYF; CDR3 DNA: TGTGCCAGCAGCCAAGGGCGGGAGAACGTAATAGAGACCCAGTACTTC
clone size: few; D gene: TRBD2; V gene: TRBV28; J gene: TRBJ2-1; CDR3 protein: CASHVLSGGAGEQFF; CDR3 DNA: TGTGCCAGCCACGTCCTTAGCGGGGGGGCAGGAGAGCAGTTCTTC
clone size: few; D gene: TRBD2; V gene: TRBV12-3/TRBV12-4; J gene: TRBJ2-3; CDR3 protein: CASSPRLAGLDTQYF; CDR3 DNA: TGTGCCAGCAGTCCCCGACTAGCGGGGTTAGATACGCAGTATTTT
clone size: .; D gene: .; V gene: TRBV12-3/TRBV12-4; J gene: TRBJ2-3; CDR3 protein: CASSLMEDTQYF; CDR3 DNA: TGTGCCAGCAGTTTAATGGAGGATACGCAGTATTTT
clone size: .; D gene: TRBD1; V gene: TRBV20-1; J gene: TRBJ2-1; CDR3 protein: CSAREQGVYNEQFF; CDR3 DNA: TGCAGTGCTAGGGAACAGGGGGTCTACAATGAGCAGTTCTTC
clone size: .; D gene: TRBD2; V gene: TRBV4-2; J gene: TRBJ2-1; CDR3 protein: CASSQESGGLAGGYNEQFF; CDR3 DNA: TGTGCCAGCAGCCAAGAGTCGGGAGGTCTAGCGGGGGGCTACAATGAGCAGTTCTTC